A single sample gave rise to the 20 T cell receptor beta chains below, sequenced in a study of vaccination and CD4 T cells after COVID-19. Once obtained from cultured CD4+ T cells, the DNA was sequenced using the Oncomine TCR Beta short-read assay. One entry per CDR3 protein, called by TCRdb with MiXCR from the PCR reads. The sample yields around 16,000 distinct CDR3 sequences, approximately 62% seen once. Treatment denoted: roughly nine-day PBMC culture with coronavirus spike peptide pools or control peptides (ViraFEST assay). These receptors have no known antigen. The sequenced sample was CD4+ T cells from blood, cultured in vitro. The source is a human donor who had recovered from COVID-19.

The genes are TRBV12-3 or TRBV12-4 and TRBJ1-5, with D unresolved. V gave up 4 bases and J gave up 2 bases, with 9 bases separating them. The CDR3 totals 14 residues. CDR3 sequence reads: CASSWGEGNQPQHF. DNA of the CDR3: TGTGCCAGCAGTTGGGGAGAGGGCAATCAGCCCCAGCATTTT.

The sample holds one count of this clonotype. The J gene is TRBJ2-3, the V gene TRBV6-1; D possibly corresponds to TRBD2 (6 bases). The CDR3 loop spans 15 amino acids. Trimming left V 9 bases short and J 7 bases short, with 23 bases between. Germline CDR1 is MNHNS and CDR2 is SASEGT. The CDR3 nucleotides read TGTGCCAGTGCCCCGGGGGACCCGTGGCGAAATACGCAGTATTTT. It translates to CASAPGDPWRNTQYF.

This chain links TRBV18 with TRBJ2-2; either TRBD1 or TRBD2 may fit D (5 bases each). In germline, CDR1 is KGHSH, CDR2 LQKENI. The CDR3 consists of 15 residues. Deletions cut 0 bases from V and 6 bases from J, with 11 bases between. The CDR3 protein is CASSPPSLGAGELFF. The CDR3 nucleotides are TGTGCCAGCTCACCACCGTCTCTGGGGGCCGGGGAGCTGTTTTTT.

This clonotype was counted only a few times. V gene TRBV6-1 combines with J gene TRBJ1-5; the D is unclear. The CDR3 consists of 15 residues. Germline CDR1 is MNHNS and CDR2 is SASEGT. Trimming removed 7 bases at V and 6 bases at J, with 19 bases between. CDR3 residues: CASNRAAGTPQPQHF. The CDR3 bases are TGTGCCAGCAACCGAGCGGCGGGAACCCCTCAGCCCCAGCATTTT.

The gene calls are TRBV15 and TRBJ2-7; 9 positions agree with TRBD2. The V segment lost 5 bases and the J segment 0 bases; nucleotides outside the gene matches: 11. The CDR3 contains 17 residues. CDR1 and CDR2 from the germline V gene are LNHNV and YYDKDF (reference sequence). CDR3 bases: TGTGCCACCAGCTATACTGGAGCTAGCGGGATCTCCTACGAGCAGTACTTC. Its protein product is CATSYTGASGISYEQYF.

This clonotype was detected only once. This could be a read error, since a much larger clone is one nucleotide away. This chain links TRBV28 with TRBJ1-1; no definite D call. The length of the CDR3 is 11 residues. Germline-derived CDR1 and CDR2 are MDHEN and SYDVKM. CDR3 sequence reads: CVSSFIAGAFF. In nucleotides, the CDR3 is TGTGTCAGCAGTTTTATAGCCGGAGCTTTCTTT.

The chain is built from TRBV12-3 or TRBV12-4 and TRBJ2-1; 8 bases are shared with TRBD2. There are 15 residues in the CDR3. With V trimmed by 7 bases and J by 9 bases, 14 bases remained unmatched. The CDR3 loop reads CASTRAGAGSGEQFF. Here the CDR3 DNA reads TGTGCCAGCACCAGAGCGGGAGCGGGGTCAGGTGAGCAGTTCTTC.

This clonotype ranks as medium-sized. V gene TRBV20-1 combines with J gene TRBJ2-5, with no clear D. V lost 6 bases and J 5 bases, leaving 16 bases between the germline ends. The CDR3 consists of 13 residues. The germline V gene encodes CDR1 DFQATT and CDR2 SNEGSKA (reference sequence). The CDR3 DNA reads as TGCAGTGCCCCCGGGCCAGGAAAGGAGACCCAGTACTTC. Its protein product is CSAPGPGKETQYF.

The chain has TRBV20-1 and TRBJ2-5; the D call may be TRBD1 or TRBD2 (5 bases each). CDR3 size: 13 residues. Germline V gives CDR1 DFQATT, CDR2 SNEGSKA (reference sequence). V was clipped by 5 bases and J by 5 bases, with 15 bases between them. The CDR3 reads CSALDVRDETQYF. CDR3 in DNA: TGCAGTGCTCTCGACGTCAGGGACGAGACCCAGTACTTC.

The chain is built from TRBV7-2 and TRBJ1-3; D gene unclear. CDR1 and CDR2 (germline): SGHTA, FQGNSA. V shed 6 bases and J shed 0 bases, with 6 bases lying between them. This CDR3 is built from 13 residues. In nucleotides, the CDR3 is TGTGCCAGCAGAGTGAGCTCTGGAAACACCATATATTTT. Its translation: CASRVSSGNTIYF. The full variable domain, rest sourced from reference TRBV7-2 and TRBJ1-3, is GAGVSQSPSNKVTEKGKDVELRCDPISGHTALYWYRQSLGQGLEFLIYFQGNSAPDKSGLPSDRFSAERTGGSVSTLTIQRTQQEDSAVYLCASRVSSGNTIYFGEGSWLTVV.

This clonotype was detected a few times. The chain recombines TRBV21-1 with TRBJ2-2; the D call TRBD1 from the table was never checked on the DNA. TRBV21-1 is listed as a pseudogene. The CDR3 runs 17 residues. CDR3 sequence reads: CASSPPGSGLNTGELFF. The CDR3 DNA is TGTGCCAGCAGCCCCCCGGGGAGCGGACTGAACACCGGGGAGCTGTTTTTT.

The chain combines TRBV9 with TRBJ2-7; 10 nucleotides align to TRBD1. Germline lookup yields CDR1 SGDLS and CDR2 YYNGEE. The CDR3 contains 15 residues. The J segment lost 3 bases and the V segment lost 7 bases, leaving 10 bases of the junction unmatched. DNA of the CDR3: TGTGCCAGCTCCATGTCCGGGACAGGGGTCTACGAGCAGTACTTC. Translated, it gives CASSMSGTGVYEQYF.

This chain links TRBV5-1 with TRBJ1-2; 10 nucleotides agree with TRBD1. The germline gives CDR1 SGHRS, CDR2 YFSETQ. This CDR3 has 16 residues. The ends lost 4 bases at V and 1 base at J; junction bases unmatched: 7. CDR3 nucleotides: TGCGCCAGCAGCCTGGACAGGGGGGGACTTAACTATGGCTACACCTTC. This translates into CASSLDRGGLNYGYTF. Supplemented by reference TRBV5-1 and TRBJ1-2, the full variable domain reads KAGVTQTPRYLIKTRGQQVTLSCSPISGHRSVSWYQQTPGQGLQFLFEYFSETQRNKGNFPGRFSGRQFSNSRSEMNVSTLELGDSALYLCASSLDRGGLNYGYTFGSGTRLTVV.

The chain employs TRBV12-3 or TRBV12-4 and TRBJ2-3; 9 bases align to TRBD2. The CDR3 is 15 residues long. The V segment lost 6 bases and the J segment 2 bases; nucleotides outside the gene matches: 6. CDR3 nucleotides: TGTGCCAGCAGCAAGACTAGCGGCTACACAGATACGCAGTATTTT. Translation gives CASSKTSGYTDTQYF.

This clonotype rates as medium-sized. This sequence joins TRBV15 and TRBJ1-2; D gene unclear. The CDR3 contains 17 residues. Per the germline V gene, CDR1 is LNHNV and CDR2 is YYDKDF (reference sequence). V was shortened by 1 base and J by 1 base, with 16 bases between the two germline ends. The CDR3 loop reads CATSRGGNLALNYGYTF. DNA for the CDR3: TGTGCCACCAGCAGAGGAGGAAATCTGGCCCTTAACTATGGCTACACCTTC.

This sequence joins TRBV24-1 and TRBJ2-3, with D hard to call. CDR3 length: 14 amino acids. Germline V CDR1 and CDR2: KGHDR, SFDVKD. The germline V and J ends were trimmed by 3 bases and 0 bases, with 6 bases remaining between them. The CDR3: CATSDQLSTDTQYF. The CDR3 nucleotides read TGTGCCACCAGTGATCAGCTGAGCACAGATACGCAGTATTTT.

The CDR3 sequence is CASSEAGTAYEQYF. The CDR3 DNA is TGTGCCAGCAGTGAAGCGGGGACAGCCTACGAGCAGTACTTC. J is TRBJ2-7 and V is TRBV2; 7 nucleotides align to TRBD1. Germline V gene lookup returns CDR1 SNHLY and CDR2 FYNNEI. Unmatched junction bases numbered 1, after V lost 0 bases and J lost 2 bases. This CDR3 contains 14 residues. Complete variable domain (other parts from reference TRBV2 and TRBJ2-7): EPEVTQTPSHQVTQMGQEVILRCVPISNHLYFYWYRQILGQKVEFLVSFYNNEISEKSEIFDDQFSVERPDGSNFTLKIRSTKLEDSAMYFCASSEAGTAYEQYFGPGTRLTVT.

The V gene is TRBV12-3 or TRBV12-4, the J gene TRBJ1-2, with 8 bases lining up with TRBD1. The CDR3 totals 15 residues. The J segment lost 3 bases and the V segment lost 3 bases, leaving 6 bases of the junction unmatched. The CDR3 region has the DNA TGTGCCAGCAGTTTTGAGGCAGGGGGCGACTATGGCTACACCTTC. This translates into CASSFEAGGDYGYTF.

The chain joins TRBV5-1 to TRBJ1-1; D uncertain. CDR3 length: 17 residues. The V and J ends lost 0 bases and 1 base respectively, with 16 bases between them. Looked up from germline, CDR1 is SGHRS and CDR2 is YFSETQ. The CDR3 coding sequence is TGCGCCAGCAGCTTGGCCAATACGGCACCCACGAACACTGAAGCTTTCTTT. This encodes CASSLANTAPTNTEAFF.

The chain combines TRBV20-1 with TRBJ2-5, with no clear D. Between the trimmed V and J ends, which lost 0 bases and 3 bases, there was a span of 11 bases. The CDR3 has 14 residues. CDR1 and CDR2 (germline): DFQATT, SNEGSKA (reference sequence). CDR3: CSARDRIGKETQYF. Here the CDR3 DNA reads TGCAGTGCTAGAGATAGGATCGGAAAAGAGACCCAGTACTTC.